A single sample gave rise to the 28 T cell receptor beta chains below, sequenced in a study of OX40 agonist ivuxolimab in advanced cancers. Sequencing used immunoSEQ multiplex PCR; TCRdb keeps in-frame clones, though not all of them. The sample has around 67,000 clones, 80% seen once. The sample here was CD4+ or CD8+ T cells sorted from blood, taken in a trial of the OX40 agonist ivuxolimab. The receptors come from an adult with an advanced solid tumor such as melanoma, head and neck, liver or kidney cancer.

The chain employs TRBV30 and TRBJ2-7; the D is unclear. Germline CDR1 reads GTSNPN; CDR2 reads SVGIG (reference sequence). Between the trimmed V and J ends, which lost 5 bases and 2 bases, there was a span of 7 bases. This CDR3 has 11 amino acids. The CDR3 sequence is CAWGSAYEQYF. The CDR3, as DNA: TGTGCCTGGGGTTCCGCCTACGAGCAGTACTTC.

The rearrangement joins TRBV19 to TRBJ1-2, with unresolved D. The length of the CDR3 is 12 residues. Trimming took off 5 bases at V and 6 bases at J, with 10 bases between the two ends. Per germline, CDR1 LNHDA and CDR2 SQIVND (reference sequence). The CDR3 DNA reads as TGTGCCAGTAGTGATCGGGTTAATGGCTACACCTTC. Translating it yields CASSDRVNGYTF.

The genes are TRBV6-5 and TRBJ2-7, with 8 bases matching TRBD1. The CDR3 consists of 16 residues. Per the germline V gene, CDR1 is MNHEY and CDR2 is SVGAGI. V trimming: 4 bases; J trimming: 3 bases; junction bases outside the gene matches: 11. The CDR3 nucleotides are TGTGCCAGCAGTTCCCCCCTCCGGACAGGGCACTACGAGCAGTACTTC. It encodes CASSSPLRTGHYEQYF.

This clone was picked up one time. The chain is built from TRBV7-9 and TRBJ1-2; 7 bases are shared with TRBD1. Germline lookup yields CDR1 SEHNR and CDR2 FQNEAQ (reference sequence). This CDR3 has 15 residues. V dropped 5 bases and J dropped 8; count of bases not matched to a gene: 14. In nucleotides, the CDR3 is TGTGCCAGCAGCCCCCTCAAGGGAAGGGGGCAAGGCTACACCTTC. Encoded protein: CASSPLKGRGQGYTF.

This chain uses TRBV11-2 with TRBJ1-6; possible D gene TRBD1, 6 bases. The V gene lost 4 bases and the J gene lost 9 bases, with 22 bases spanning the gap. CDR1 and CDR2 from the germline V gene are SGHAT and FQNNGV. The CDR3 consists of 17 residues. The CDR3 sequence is CASSSPQGPKGGSPLHF. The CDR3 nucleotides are TGTGCCAGCAGCTCTCCACAGGGTCCAAAAGGGGGTTCACCCCTCCACTTT.

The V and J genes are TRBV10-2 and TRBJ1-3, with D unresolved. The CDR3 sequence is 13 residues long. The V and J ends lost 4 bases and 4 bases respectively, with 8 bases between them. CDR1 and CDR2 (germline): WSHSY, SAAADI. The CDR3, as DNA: TGCGCCAGCAGTGTAGTACCGGGAAACACCATATATTTT. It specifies CASSVVPGNTIYF.

The CDR3 sequence: CAWSKVGSPNTIYF. Written as DNA, the CDR3 is TGTGCCTGGAGTAAAGTAGGCAGCCCAAACACCATATATTTT. The chain is built from TRBV30 and TRBJ1-3; no clear D gene. Germline V CDR1 and CDR2: GTSNPN, SVGIG (reference sequence). V was shortened by 2 bases and J by 6 bases, with 14 bases between the two germline ends. The CDR3 totals 14 residues.

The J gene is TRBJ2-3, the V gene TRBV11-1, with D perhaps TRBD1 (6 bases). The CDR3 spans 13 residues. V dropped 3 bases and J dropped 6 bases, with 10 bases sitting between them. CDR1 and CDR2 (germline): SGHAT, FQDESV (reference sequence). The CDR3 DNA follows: TGTGCCAGCAGCTTGGACAGTTCCGATACGCAGTATTTT. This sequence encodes CASSLDSSDTQYF.

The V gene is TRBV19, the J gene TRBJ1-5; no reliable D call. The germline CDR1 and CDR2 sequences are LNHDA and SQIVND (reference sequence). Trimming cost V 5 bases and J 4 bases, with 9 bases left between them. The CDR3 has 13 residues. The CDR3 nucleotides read TGTGCCAGTAGTTCGGCAGTTAATCAGCCCCAGCATTTT. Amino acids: CASSSAVNQPQHF.

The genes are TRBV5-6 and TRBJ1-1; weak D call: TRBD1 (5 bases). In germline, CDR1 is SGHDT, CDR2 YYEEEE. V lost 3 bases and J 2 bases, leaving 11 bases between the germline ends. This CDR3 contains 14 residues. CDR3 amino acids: CASSSGTYNTEAFF. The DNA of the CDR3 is TGTGCCAGCAGCTCAGGGACTTACAACACTGAAGCTTTCTTT. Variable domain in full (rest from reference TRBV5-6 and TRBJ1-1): DAGVTQSPTHLIKTRGQQVTLRCSPKSGHDTVSWYQQALGQGPQFIFQYYEEEERQRGNFPDRFSGHQFPNYSSELNVNALLLGDSALYLCASSSGTYNTEAFFGQGTRLTVV.

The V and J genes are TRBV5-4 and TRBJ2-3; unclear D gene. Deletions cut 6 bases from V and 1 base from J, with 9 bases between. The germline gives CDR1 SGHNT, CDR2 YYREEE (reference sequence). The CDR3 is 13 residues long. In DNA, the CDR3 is TGTGCCAGCAAGTTTGGCGGCACAGATACGCAGTATTTT. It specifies CASKFGGTDTQYF.

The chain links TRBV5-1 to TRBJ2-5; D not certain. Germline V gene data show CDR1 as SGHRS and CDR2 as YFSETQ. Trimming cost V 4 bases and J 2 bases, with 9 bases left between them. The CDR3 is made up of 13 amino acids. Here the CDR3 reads CASSPFPQETQYF. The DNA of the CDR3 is TGCGCCAGCAGCCCCTTCCCGCAAGAGACCCAGTACTTC.

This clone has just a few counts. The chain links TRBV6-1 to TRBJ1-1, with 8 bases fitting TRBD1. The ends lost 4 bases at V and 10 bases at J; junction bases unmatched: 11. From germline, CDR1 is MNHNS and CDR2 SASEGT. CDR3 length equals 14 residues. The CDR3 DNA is TGTGCCAGCAGTGTGACTGGACAGGGAAGGAGAGCTTTCTTT. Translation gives CASSVTGQGRRAFF.

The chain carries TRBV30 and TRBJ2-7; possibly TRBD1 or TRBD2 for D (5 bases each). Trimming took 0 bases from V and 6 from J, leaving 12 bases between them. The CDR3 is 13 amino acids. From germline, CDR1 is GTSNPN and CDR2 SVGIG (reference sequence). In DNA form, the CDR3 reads TGTGCCTGGAGTGTACTCGGGACGGGCGAGCAGTACTTC. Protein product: CAWSVLGTGEQYF.

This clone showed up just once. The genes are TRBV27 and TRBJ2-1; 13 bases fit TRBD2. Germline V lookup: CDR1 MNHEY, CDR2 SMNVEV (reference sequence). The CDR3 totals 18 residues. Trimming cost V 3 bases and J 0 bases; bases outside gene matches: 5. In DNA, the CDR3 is TGTGCCAGCAGTTTCGGACTAGCGGGGGCCCTCTCCTACAATGAGCAGTTCTTC. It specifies CASSFGLAGALSYNEQFF.

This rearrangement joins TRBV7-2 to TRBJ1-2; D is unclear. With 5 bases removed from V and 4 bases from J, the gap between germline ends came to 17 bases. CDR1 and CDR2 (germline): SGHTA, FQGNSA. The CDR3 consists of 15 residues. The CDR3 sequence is CASSPRIEIGYGYTF. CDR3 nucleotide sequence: TGTGCCAGCAGCCCCCGCATCGAAATCGGCTATGGCTACACCTTC.

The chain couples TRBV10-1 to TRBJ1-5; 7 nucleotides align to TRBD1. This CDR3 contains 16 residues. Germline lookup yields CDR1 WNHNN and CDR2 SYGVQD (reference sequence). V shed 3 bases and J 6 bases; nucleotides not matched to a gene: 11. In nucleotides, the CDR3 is TGCGCCAGCAGTGACGAATCGCAGGGGGTAGGTCAGCCCCAGCATTTT. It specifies CASSDESQGVGQPQHF.

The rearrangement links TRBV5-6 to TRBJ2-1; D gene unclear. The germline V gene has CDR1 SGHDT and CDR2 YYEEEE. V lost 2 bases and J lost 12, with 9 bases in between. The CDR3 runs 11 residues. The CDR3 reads CASSLGAAQFF. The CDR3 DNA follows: TGTGCCAGCAGCTTAGGCGCAGCGCAGTTCTTC.

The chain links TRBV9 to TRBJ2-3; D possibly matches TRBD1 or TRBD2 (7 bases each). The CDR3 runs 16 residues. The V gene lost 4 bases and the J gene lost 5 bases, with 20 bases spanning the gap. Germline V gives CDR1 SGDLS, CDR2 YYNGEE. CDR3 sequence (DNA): TGTGCCAGCAGCAGAGGGGACAGCGGGGCCCGAGATACGCAGTATTTT. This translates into CASSRGDSGARDTQYF.

CDR3 sequence: CASSAGGTALNTEAFF. The CDR3 DNA reads as TGTGCCAGCAGCGCCGGGGGAACAGCTCTGAACACTGAAGCTTTCTTT. The V gene is TRBV9, the J gene TRBJ1-1; TRBD1 is a possible D gene (5 bases). CDR3 length: 16 amino acids. Trimming removed 3 bases at V and 0 bases at J, with 15 bases between. Germline lookup yields CDR1 SGDLS and CDR2 YYNGEE.

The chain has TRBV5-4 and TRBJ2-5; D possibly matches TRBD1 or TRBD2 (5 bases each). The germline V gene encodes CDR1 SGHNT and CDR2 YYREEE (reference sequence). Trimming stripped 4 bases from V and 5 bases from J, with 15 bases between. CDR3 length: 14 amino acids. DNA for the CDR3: TGTGCCAGCAGCCGGGGCTCAGAACGGGAGACCCAGTACTTC. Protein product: CASSRGSERETQYF.

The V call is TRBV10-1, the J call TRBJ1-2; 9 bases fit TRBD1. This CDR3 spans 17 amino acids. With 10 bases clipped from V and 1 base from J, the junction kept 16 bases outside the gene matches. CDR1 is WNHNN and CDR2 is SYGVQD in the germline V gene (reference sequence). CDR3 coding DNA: TGCGCCATTTGGGGGAGGGACAGGGCTTTCCGTAACTATGGCTACACCTTC. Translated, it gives CAIWGRDRAFRNYGYTF.

CDR3 DNA sequence: TGTGCCTGGAGGATACTCCAGGGGGCCTCTTCCTACGAGCAGTACTTC. Amino acid sequence: CAWRILQGASSYEQYF. The chain carries TRBV30 and TRBJ2-7; 8 positions match TRBD1. V was pared by 3 bases and J by 1 base, with 11 bases of the junction left unmatched. Per germline, CDR1 GTSNPN and CDR2 SVGIG (reference sequence). CDR3 length: 16 residues.

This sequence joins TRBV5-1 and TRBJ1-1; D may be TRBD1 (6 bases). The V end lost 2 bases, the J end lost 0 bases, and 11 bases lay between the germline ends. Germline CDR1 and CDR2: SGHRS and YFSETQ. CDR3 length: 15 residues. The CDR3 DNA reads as TGCGCCAGCAGCTTTAATACAGGGATGAACACTGAAGCTTTCTTT. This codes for CASSFNTGMNTEAFF.

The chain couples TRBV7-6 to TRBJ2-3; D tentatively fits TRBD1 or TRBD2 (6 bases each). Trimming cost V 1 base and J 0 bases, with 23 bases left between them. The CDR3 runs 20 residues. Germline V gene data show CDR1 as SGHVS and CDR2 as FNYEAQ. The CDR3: CASSLGVFTVGGSSTDTQYF. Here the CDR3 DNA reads TGTGCCAGCAGCTTAGGCGTGTTTACTGTGGGGGGCTCTAGCACAGATACGCAGTATTTT.

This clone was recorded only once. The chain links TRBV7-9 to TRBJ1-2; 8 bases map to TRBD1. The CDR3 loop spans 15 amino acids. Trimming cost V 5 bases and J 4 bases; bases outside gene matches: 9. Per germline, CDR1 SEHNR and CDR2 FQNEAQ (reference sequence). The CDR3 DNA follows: TGTGCCAGCAGCGGTCGACAGGGGAAATCCTATGGCTACACCTTC. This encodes CASSGRQGKSYGYTF. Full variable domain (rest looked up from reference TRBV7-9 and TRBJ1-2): DTGVSQNPRHKITKRGQNVTFRCDPISEHNRLYWYRQTLGQGPEFLTYFQNEAQLEKSRLLSDRFSAERPKGSFSTLEIQRTEQGDSAMYLCASSGRQGKSYGYTFGSGTRLTVV.

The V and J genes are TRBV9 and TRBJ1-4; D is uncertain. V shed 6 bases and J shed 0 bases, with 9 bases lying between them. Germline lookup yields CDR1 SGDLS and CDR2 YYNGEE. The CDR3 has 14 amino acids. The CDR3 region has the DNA TGTGCCAGCACCCCGGGCACAACTAATGAAAAACTGTTTTTT. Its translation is CASTPGTTNEKLFF. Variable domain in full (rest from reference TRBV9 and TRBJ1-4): DSGVTQTPKHLITATGQRVTLRCSPRSGDLSVYWYQQSLDQGLQFLIQYYNGEERAKGNILERFSAQQFPDLHSELNLSSLELGDSALYFCASTPGTTNEKLFFGSGTQLSVL.

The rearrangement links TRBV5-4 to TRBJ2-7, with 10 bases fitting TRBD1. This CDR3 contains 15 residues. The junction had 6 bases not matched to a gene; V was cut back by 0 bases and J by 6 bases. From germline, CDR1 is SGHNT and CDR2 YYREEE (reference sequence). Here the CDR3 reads CASSLVTGGLFEQYF. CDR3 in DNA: TGTGCCAGCAGCTTGGTGACAGGGGGCTTGTTCGAGCAGTACTTC.